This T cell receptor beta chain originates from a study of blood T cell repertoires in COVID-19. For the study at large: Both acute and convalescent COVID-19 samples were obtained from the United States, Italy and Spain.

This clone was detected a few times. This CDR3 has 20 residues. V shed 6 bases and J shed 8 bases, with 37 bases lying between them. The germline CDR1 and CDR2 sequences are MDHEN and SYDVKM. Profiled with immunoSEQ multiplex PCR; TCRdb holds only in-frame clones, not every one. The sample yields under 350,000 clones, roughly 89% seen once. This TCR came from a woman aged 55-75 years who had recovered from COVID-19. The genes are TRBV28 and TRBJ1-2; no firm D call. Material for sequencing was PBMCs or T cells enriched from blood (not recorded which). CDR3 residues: CASSLYSSGLDGEVTMGYTF. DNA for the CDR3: TGTGCCAGCAGCCTTTATTCGTCGGGATTGGACGGTGAAGTAACTATGGGCTACACCTTC.